These 14 T cell receptor beta chains were sequenced from one sample in a study of T cells in Graves' hyperthyroidism and ophthalmopathy. TCR beta CDR3 region amplification was performed from RNA transcripts. An initial round of RT-PCR targeting the TCR CDR3 relied on the HTBI primer set. From the multiplex PCR reads, TCRdb called clonotypes with MiXCR, one entry per CDR3 protein. The table records over 200,000 distinct CDR3 sequences, roughly 15% of them present only once. The sample comprised blood. The receptor set was obtained from a woman aged 40 to 55 with Graves' hyperthyroidism that later progressed to Graves' ophthalmopathy.

In this sample, this clonotype turned up many times. V usage is TRBV13 and J usage is TRBJ2-7; 13 nucleotides match TRBD2. Germline trimming cut 5 bases from V and 2 bases from J; bases unmatched to any gene: 3. Germline V gene data show CDR1 as PRHDT and CDR2 as FYEKMQ (reference sequence). CDR3 length: 15 residues. The CDR3 sequence: CASSPGLAGTYEQYF. The CDR3 nucleotides are TGTGCCAGCAGCCCGGGACTAGCGGGAACCTACGAGCAGTACTTC.

This clonotype was seen repeatedly, ten times or more. This rearrangement joins TRBV7-2 to TRBJ2-7; D perhaps matches TRBD2 (6 bases). V gave up 0 bases and J gave up 4 bases, with 10 bases separating them. Germline V lookup: CDR1 SGHTA, CDR2 FQGNSA. This CDR3 has 14 residues. The CDR3 protein is CASSLAGLLYEQYF. The CDR3, as DNA: TGTGCCAGCAGCTTAGCGGGACTGTTATACGAGCAGTACTTC.

This clonotype has at least ten counts. The chain uses TRBV18 and TRBJ2-3, with TRBD1 as a possible D gene (5 bases). Germline V gene lookup returns CDR1 KGHSH and CDR2 LQKENI. This CDR3 contains 15 residues. The V gene lost 5 bases and the J gene lost 3 bases, with 15 bases spanning the gap. CDR3 sequence: CASSTQGMLTDTQYF. Written as DNA, the CDR3 is TGTGCCAGCTCAACGCAGGGCATGTTGACAGATACGCAGTATTTT.

This clonotype has at least ten counts. The chain joins TRBV11-2 to TRBJ2-1; 8 bases fit TRBD2. CDR1 is SGHAT, CDR2 FQNNGV, per germline. This CDR3 is built from 14 residues. The ends lost 7 bases at V and 7 bases at J; junction bases unmatched: 9. The CDR3 region has the DNA TGTGCCAGCACCTCGAACAAGCGGGAGAATGAGCAGTTCTTC. Translation: CASTSNKRENEQFF.

This clonotype came up many times. The chain recombines TRBV11-2 with TRBJ2-1, with 8 positions matching TRBD2. The CDR3 has 16 amino acids. From germline, CDR1 is SGHAT and CDR2 FQNNGV. After removal of 1 base from V and 4 bases from J, the junction contained 6 bases not matched to a gene. The CDR3 reads CASSLGFSGIYNEQFF. CDR3 sequence (DNA): TGTGCCAGCAGCTTAGGCTTTAGCGGGATTTACAATGAGCAGTTCTTC.

This clonotype was seen ten or more times. The chain employs TRBV12-3 or TRBV12-4 and TRBJ2-7, with D uncertain. The CDR3 runs 11 residues. Trimming stripped 2 bases from V and 8 bases from J, with 7 bases between. CDR3 nucleotides: TGTGCCAGCAGTTTAACGGGCCAGCAGTACTTC. It translates to CASSLTGQQYF.

This clonotype was detected ten times or more. J is TRBJ2-3 and V is TRBV9, with D perhaps matching TRBD1 (5 bases). This CDR3 has 16 amino acids. V lost 0 bases and J lost 2, with 13 bases in between. Germline V gives CDR1 SGDLS, CDR2 YYNGEE. The CDR3 bases are TGTGCCAGCAGCGTAGGGGCAGACAGCTACACAGATACGCAGTATTTT. This translates into CASSVGADSYTDTQYF.

DNA for the CDR3: TGCGCCAGCAGGCAGACCGGGACTAGCGGGAGGCCTAGCACAGATACGCAGTATTTT. Its protein is CASRQTGTSGRPSTDTQYF. The V and J genes are TRBV5-1 and TRBJ2-3; 15 nucleotides agree with TRBD2. V gave up 5 bases and J gave up 0 bases; unmatched junction bases: 10. CDR3 length equals 19 residues. CDR1 and CDR2 from the germline V gene are SGHRS and YFSETQ.

The table lists this clonotype with many counts. The J gene is TRBJ2-7, the V gene TRBV27; D is unclear. Germline V gene data show CDR1 as MNHEY and CDR2 as SMNVEV (reference sequence). V lost 3 bases and J 2 bases, leaving 17 bases between the germline ends. This CDR3 has 16 amino acids. The CDR3 sequence: CASSFSTPTLAYEQYF. The CDR3 coding sequence is TGTGCCAGCAGTTTTTCGACACCAACCCTTGCCTACGAGCAGTACTTC.

This clonotype showed up just a few times. V gene TRBV7-9 combines with J gene TRBJ2-1, with D possibly TRBD2 on 5 matching bases. V was cut by 2 bases and J by 9 bases, with 17 bases left in between. Germline loops: CDR1 SEHNR, CDR2 FQNEAQ (reference sequence). The CDR3 runs 15 residues. CDR3 nucleotides: TGTGCCAGCAGCTTATTCGTTCGGGAAGGCGGTGAGCAGTTCTTC. This translates into CASSLFVREGGEQFF.

The chain couples TRBV9 to TRBJ2-3; TRBD2 agrees at 7 bases. Germline V gene sequence: CDR1 SGDLS, CDR2 YYNGEE. The CDR3 extends over 15 amino acids. V shed 4 bases, J shed 0 bases, and the junction held 5 bases outside the gene matches. The CDR3, as DNA: TGTGCCAGCAGCTCGGGGGGAGGGAGCACAGATACGCAGTATTTT. It encodes CASSSGGGSTDTQYF.

V usage is TRBV20-1 and J usage is TRBJ1-5; tentative D call: TRBD1 (5 bases). CDR3 size: 15 residues. The germline CDR1 and CDR2 sequences are DFQATT and SNEGSKA (reference sequence). Trimming pared 6 bases from V and 0 bases from J, leaving 15 bases between. CDR3 DNA: TGCAGTGCCCCCCTCGACAGCTATAGCAATCAGCCCCAGCATTTT. It yields the protein CSAPLDSYSNQPQHF.

This clonotype was seen repeatedly, ten times or more. The chain combines TRBV3-1 with TRBJ2-1; maybe TRBD2 (6 bases). Trimming removed 4 bases from V and 13 bases from J, with 17 bases in between. The CDR3 extends over 13 amino acids. Germline lookup yields CDR1 LGHDT and CDR2 YNNKEL (reference sequence). This CDR3 is CASSPGILGGQFF. The DNA for the CDR3 is TGTGCCAGCAGCCCCGGGATCCTGGGAGGTCAGTTCTTC.

As for this clonotype: This may be a read error, as it is one base from a much larger clone. The genes are TRBV14 and TRBJ2-1; 11 bases line up with TRBD2. Germline V gene sequence: CDR1 SGHDN, CDR2 FVKESK. CDR3 length equals 16 residues. CDR3 residues: CASSPTTSGSYNEQVF. The CDR3 DNA is TGTGCCAGCTCACCTACTACTAGCGGGAGTTACAATGAGCAGGTCTTC.